These 27 T cell receptor beta chains originate from one sample sequenced in a study of blood T cell repertoires in COVID-19. Some clones are missing from TCRdb's copy, which holds only in-frame ones; the method was immunoSEQ multiplex PCR. Here the sample spans 130,000 to 150,000 clones, around 83% being singletons. Sequenced: PBMCs or T cells enriched from blood (not recorded which). Receptors originate from a woman between 50 and 59 years old who had been exposed to COVID-19.

The chain uses TRBV18 and TRBJ1-2, with 7 bases matching TRBD1. CDR3 length: 14 residues. V lost 3 bases, J lost 3 bases, and 4 bases stayed unmatched. The V gene's germline CDR1 is KGHSH and CDR2 LQKENI. The CDR3, as DNA: TGTGCCAGCTCACCGAGGGGGCCAGACTATGGCTACACCTTC. Protein product: CASSPRGPDYGYTF.

The rearrangement uses TRBV5-1 and TRBJ1-2; D gene ambiguous. Germline V gene sequence: CDR1 SGHRS, CDR2 YFSETQ. Trimming stripped 0 bases from V and 0 bases from J, with 15 bases between. The CDR3 loop spans 17 amino acids. Here the CDR3 reads CASSLGPRTGANYGYTF. The CDR3 coding sequence is TGCGCCAGCAGCTTGGGGCCTAGGACGGGAGCTAACTATGGCTACACCTTC.

The chain links TRBV6-4 to TRBJ2-2; possibly TRBD2 for D (5 bases). With 6 bases removed from V and 4 bases from J, the gap between germline ends came to 12 bases. The CDR3 is 14 amino acids. Germline V CDR1 and CDR2: MRHNA, SNTAGT. The CDR3, as DNA: TGTGCCAGCAGGACTAAGCCCAGCACCGGGGAGCTGTTTTTT. Translated, it gives CASRTKPSTGELFF.

The table lists this clone with a few counts. This chain connects TRBV7-8 to TRBJ1-5, with 7 positions matching TRBD1. In germline, CDR1 is SGHVS, CDR2 FQNEAQ. Trimming removed 4 bases from V and 0 bases from J; junction bases left unmatched: 6. The CDR3 consists of 16 residues. The CDR3 nucleotides read TGTGCCAGCAGCTCAGGGGGAGCATATAGCAATCAGCCCCAGCATTTT. Amino acids: CASSSGGAYSNQPQHF.

This chain uses TRBV5-1 with TRBJ1-1; 9 positions agree with TRBD1. Per germline, CDR1 SGHRS and CDR2 YFSETQ. There are 13 residues in the CDR3. After removal of 3 bases from V and 5 bases from J, the junction contained 2 bases not matched to a gene. This chain's CDR3 is CASSWTGETEAFF. The CDR3 DNA sequence: TGCGCCAGCAGCTGGACAGGGGAAACTGAAGCTTTCTTT.

The rearrangement uses TRBV6-2 or TRBV6-3 and TRBJ2-7; 8 bases align to TRBD2. CDR1 and CDR2 (germline): MNHEY, SVGEGT. The CDR3 covers 14 residues. The V segment lost 2 bases and the J segment 3 bases; nucleotides outside the gene matches: 3. The CDR3 loop is CASSYRAGVYEQYF. DNA for the CDR3: TGTGCCAGCAGTTACCGAGCGGGGGTCTACGAGCAGTACTTC.

Remarks on this clone: This specimen includes other DNA sequences encoding the same CDR3. This chain links TRBV7-2 with TRBJ1-1, with no clear D. This CDR3 contains 14 residues. The V end was cut by 3 bases, the J end by 5 bases, with 13 bases between. The germline V gene has CDR1 SGHTA and CDR2 FQGNSA. The CDR3 protein is CASSFDGRGTEAFF. The DNA of the CDR3 is TGTGCCAGCAGCTTCGATGGGCGTGGGACTGAAGCTTTCTTT.

The genes are TRBV5-1 and TRBJ2-2; 12 bases fit TRBD2. The CDR3 is 16 residues long. After removal of 4 bases from V and 3 bases from J, the junction contained 4 bases not matched to a gene. The germline V gene encodes CDR1 SGHRS and CDR2 YFSETQ. CDR3 coding DNA: TGCGCCAGCAGCACACGACTAGCGGGAGACACCGGGGAGCTGTTTTTT. Its translation is CASSTRLAGDTGELFF.

The rearrangement uses TRBV21-1 and TRBJ2-7; the D segment call TRBD2 is taken from the table without a DNA check. TRBV21-1 is a pseudogene segment. The CDR3 extends over 13 amino acids. CDR3 DNA: TGTGCCAGCAGCAGTTCGGGGTACCACGAGCAGTACTTC. Translating it yields CASSSSGYHEQYF.

The table lists this clone with a few counts. The J gene is TRBJ1-1, the V gene TRBV30, with 12 bases identical to TRBD1. The CDR3 is 14 residues long. Germline V gene lookup returns CDR1 GTSNPN and CDR2 SVGIG (reference sequence). The ends lost 5 bases at V and 4 bases at J; junction bases unmatched: 5. The CDR3 sequence: CAWGTGGRGTEAFF. For the CDR3, the DNA is TGTGCCTGGGGGACAGGGGGCAGGGGCACTGAAGCTTTCTTT.

This clone was detected a few times. The rearrangement joins TRBV10-1 to TRBJ2-7, with D possibly TRBD1 on 6 matching bases. Trimming stripped 5 bases from V and 5 bases from J, with 10 bases between. The CDR3 spans 12 residues. Per germline, CDR1 WNHNN and CDR2 SYGVQD (reference sequence). CDR3 residues: CASSRGLHEQYF. The DNA for the CDR3 is TGCGCCAGCAGTAGGGGGTTGCACGAGCAGTACTTC.

This clone has ten or more counts. CDR3 sequence (DNA): TGCGCCAGCAGCGGTGGAGTTGGCGGCTACGAGCAGTACTTC. This translates into CASSGGVGGYEQYF. J is TRBJ2-7 and V is TRBV5-1; D call uncertain. This CDR3 has 14 amino acids. V dropped 4 bases and J dropped 3 bases, with 14 bases sitting between them. Germline V gives CDR1 SGHRS, CDR2 YFSETQ.

The table lists this clone with a count of one. The chain carries TRBV29-1 and TRBJ2-3, with 8 bases matching TRBD1. The J segment lost 4 bases and the V segment lost 1 base, leaving 4 bases of the junction unmatched. CDR1 is SQVTM, CDR2 ANQGSEA, per germline. This CDR3 region has 14 residues. The CDR3 protein is CSVEAGGYADTQYF. The CDR3, as DNA: TGCAGCGTTGAAGCAGGGGGCTATGCAGATACGCAGTATTTT.

The V gene is TRBV12-3 or TRBV12-4, the J gene TRBJ2-7; TRBD2 matches 7 bases. V shed 3 bases, J shed 2 bases, and the junction held 1 base outside the gene matches. This CDR3 spans 13 amino acids. CDR3 bases: TGTGCCAGCAGTTTTGCGGGGGCCTACGAGCAGTACTTC. Protein: CASSFAGAYEQYF.

The chain uses TRBV6-5 and TRBJ2-7; tentatively, D is TRBD2 (6 bases). The CDR3 has 15 residues. CDR1 MNHEY and CDR2 SVGAGI come from the germline V gene. Deletions cut 6 bases from V and 7 bases from J, with 22 bases between. The CDR3 DNA is TGTGCCAGCAGACCCCTCGGGACTCCCCGCGGGGAGCAGTACTTC. This sequence encodes CASRPLGTPRGEQYF.

The V gene is TRBV5-1, the J gene TRBJ2-2; 9 bases map to TRBD2. V lost 4 bases, J lost 2 bases, and 6 bases stayed unmatched. The CDR3 extends over 16 amino acids. Germline CDR1 and CDR2: SGHRS and YFSETQ. CDR3 nucleotide sequence: TGCGCCAGCAGCCTCCGACTAGCGGACAACACCGGGGAGCTGTTTTTT. Protein product: CASSLRLADNTGELFF.

The sample holds a few counts of this clone. V and J are TRBV12-3 or TRBV12-4 and TRBJ2-5, with 7 bases aligning to TRBD1. Trimming took 4 bases from V and 4 from J; bases not matched to a gene: 0. There are 12 residues in the CDR3. CDR3 DNA: TGTGCCAGCAGTTACAGGGGAGAGACCCAGTACTTC. Translating it yields CASSYRGETQYF.

The table lists this clone with a count of one. The chain combines TRBV30 with TRBJ2-1, with 11 bases lining up with TRBD1. Unmatched junction bases numbered 15, after V lost 4 bases and J lost 10 bases. This CDR3 comprises 16 residues. Germline V lookup: CDR1 GTSNPN, CDR2 SVGIG (reference sequence). CDR3 sequence reads: CAWTRSKRTGGGEQFF. In DNA form, the CDR3 reads TGTGCCTGGACGAGATCAAAGCGGACAGGGGGCGGCGAGCAGTTCTTC.

The chain couples TRBV5-4 to TRBJ1-1, with 10 bases identical to TRBD1. This CDR3 is built from 16 residues. Germline V gives CDR1 SGHNT, CDR2 YYREEE (reference sequence). V trimming: 4 bases; J trimming: 4 bases; junction bases outside the gene matches: 10. CDR3: CASSLPRTGGFTEAFF. DNA for the CDR3: TGTGCCAGCAGCCTTCCCCGGACAGGGGGGTTCACTGAAGCTTTCTTT.

The chain joins TRBV15 to TRBJ2-7, with D unclear. V was pared by 0 bases and J by 3 bases, with 18 bases between. The CDR3 consists of 17 residues. CDR1 is LNHNV and CDR2 is YYDKDF in the germline V gene (reference sequence). The CDR3 region is CATSREVRSVYGYEQYF. The CDR3 DNA sequence: TGTGCCACCAGCAGAGAGGTTAGGAGCGTTTACGGCTACGAGCAGTACTTC.

This clone was counted ten times or more. J is TRBJ1-1 and V is TRBV5-6; D unclear. V was trimmed by 4 bases and J by 2 bases, leaving 15 bases between them. Germline CDR1 reads SGHDT; CDR2 reads YYEEEE. The CDR3 length is 15 residues. The CDR3 here is CASSSTKRGNTEAFF. As DNA, the CDR3 is TGTGCCAGCAGCAGTACGAAGCGGGGAAACACTGAAGCTTTCTTT.

V and J are TRBV7-2 and TRBJ1-6; 8 positions match TRBD1. The CDR3 consists of 16 residues. Germline CDR1 and CDR2: SGHTA and FQGNSA. Losses at the gene ends were 5 bases for V and 5 bases for J; bases not matched to a gene: 8. The CDR3, as DNA: TGTGCCAGCAGCAAATCGACAGGGGTGAATAATTCACCCCTCCACTTT. Protein: CASSKSTGVNNSPLHF.

The chain recombines TRBV7-8 with TRBJ2-7; 7 nucleotides match TRBD1. Trimming took 5 bases from V and 3 from J; bases not matched to a gene: 7. The CDR3 consists of 14 residues. Germline lookup yields CDR1 SGHVS and CDR2 FQNEAQ. CDR3 sequence (DNA): TGTGCCAGCAGCCCCGGGGACAGTTACTACGAGCAGTACTTC. Translated, it gives CASSPGDSYYEQYF.

The chain carries TRBV27 and TRBJ1-6; D perhaps matches TRBD1 (6 bases). V was pared by 1 base and J by 10 bases, with 11 bases between. Looked up from germline, CDR1 is MNHEY and CDR2 is SMNVEV (reference sequence). The CDR3 totals 14 residues. In nucleotides, the CDR3 is TGTGCCAGCAGTTTATTTCAGGGGCGGTCACCCCTCCACTTT. Protein: CASSLFQGRSPLHF.

The rearrangement uses TRBV29-1 and TRBJ1-2; tentative D call: TRBD1 (6 bases). This CDR3 contains 12 residues. Germline V gene lookup returns CDR1 SQVTM and CDR2 ANQGSEA. The DNA of the CDR3 is TGCAGAGGGGGGGGTAGTAACTATGGCTACACCTTC. Protein product: CRGGGSNYGYTF.

The CDR3 DNA follows: TGTGCCAGCAGCTCGGACAGGGGGCGGGGCGAGCAGTACTTC. Encoded protein: CASSSDRGRGEQYF. The chain uses TRBV5-6 and TRBJ2-7; 11 bases align to TRBD1. Germline V gives CDR1 SGHDT, CDR2 YYEEEE. This CDR3 is 14 amino acids long. J lost 6 bases, V lost 3 bases, and 5 bases had no gene match. Supplemented by reference TRBV5-6 and TRBJ2-7, the full variable domain reads DAGVTQSPTHLIKTRGQQVTLRCSPKSGHDTVSWYQQALGQGPQFIFQYYEEEERQRGNFPDRFSGHQFPNYSSELNVNALLLGDSALYLCASSSDRGRGEQYFGPGTRLTVT.

This rearrangement joins TRBV9 to TRBJ2-5; the match to TRBD2 covers 13 bases. The junction had 2 bases not matched to a gene; V was cut back by 1 base and J by 2 bases. Germline V gene sequence: CDR1 SGDLS, CDR2 YYNGEE. The CDR3 length is 16 residues. CDR3 in amino acids: CASSVWGLAGQETQYF. DNA of the CDR3: TGTGCCAGCAGCGTATGGGGACTAGCGGGGCAAGAGACCCAGTACTTC.